This T cell receptor beta chain was recorded in a study of PD-L1 blockade in urothelial cancer. Study details: In the patient group, about 90% of the roughly 29 were males with bladder-origin urothelial cancer. As for prior chemotherapy regimens, patients had received 0 to 3.

PCRs each included synthetic TCR analog templates spiked in. Sequencing was performed with immunoSEQ multiplex PCR; in TCRdb, only in-frame clones are kept and a portion is missing. The profile shows tens of thousands of clones, roughly 79% of them singletons. The time point: pretreatment peripheral blood. Germline V gene lookup returns CDR1 GTSNPN and CDR2 SVGIG (reference sequence). V was pared by 0 bases and J by 4 bases, with 6 bases between. CDR3 length: 12 residues. This clonotype was obtained from a man aged 65 to 85 with urothelial cancer. The gene calls are TRBV30 and TRBJ2-5, with D maybe TRBD2 (6 bases). The sequences come from PBMCs, collected around atezolizumab (anti-PD-L1) treatment. CDR3 in amino acids: CAWSVEGETQYF. The DNA for the CDR3 is TGTGCCTGGAGTGTGGAGGGAGAGACCCAGTACTTC.